This T cell receptor (beta chain) was profiled in a study of cytomegalovirus exposure and HLA in healthy donors. Of note for this clone: As yet, its antigen is unknown.

The PCR employed 60 Vbeta primers together with 13 Jbeta primers. Clones were read by immunoSEQ multiplex PCR, and TCRdb kept only the in-frame ones, dropping some. The table records 200,000 to 300,000 clones, about 85% of them present only once. Germline V gene data show CDR1 as SNHLY and CDR2 as FYNNEI. The CDR3 is 14 residues long. The ends were cut back, 4 bases at V and 5 bases at J, with 9 bases in the middle. Study results and caveats: Because they were indistinguishable, some V segments, including TRBV6-2 and TRBV6-3, were excluded.

The clonotype comes from a girl aged 2 to 10 in good health and CMV-seronegative. Sequencing was done on a sample of PBMCs. The rearrangement links TRBV2 to TRBJ1-6; D may be TRBD1 (5 bases). In nucleotides, the CDR3 is TGTGCCAGCAGTGTCTTACAGGATAATTCACCCCTCCACTTT. Protein product: CASSVLQDNSPLHF.